The T cell receptor (beta chain) under discussion was sequenced for a study of T cell repertoires in cytomegalovirus infection. For the study at large: From public TCR beta signatures came an indication of both CMV infection and matching HLA type.

For this clonotype: No antigen is known for it.

TCRdb called the reads again in MiXCR, with one record for every CDR3 protein. The sample holds approximately 120,000 distinct CDR3 sequences, about 30% seen once. The V and J ends lost 3 bases and 4 bases respectively, with 16 bases between them. The CDR3 covers 15 residues. The receptor's source is a human donor in good health (CMV status not recorded). Some clones in this sample may be carry-over from other donors' samples. This specimen was CD8+ T cells from cultured PBMCs, taken from culture after CMV antigen stimulation. This sequence joins TRBV12-3 or TRBV12-4 and TRBJ2-7, with a tentative D call TRBD1 (5 bases). CDR3 region: CASSFSRRTPYEQYF. The CDR3 nucleotides read TGTGCCAGCAGTTTCTCCCGCAGGACACCGTACGAGCAGTACTTC.